One and the same sample provided the 12 T cell receptor beta chains below, sequenced in a study of blood T cell repertoires in COVID-19. The repertoire was sequenced with immunoSEQ multiplex PCR; TCRdb's copy has only in-frame clones and lacks some. The repertoire includes 210,000 or so clones, roughly 86% of them detected once, and roughly 12% sits in the top ten. The sample taken for sequencing was peripheral blood. The receptors come from a woman aged 40-49 years with acute or convalescent COVID-19.

The chain couples TRBV6-6 to TRBJ2-1, with 9 bases fitting TRBD1. Germline V lookup: CDR1 MNHNY, CDR2 SVGAGI (reference sequence). The J segment lost 0 bases and the V segment lost 5 bases, leaving 8 bases of the junction unmatched. The CDR3 is 17 amino acids. CDR3 bases: TGTGCCAGCAGTCGGTGGGACAGGGCTAGCTCCTACAATGAGCAGTTCTTC. Encoded protein: CASSRWDRASSYNEQFF.

This clone appeared a few times. The rearrangement uses TRBV2 and TRBJ2-7, with a weak D call TRBD2 (7 bases). This CDR3 region has 11 residues. Looked up from germline, CDR1 is SNHLY and CDR2 is FYNNEI. CDR3 residues: CAGGEGYEQYF. DNA of the CDR3: TGTGCAGGGGGGGAAGGCTACGAGCAGTACTTC. The complete variable domain, with remaining parts taken from reference TRBV2 and TRBJ2-7, reads EPEVTQTPSHQVTQMGQEVILRCVPISNHLYFYWYRQILGQKVEFLVSFYNNEISEKSEIFDDQFSVERPDGSNFTLKIRSTKLEDSAMYFCAGGEGYEQYFGPGTRLTVT.

The CDR3 nucleotides read TGTGCCAGTAGTAGCCTAGCGGGATTTCAGGAGCAGTTCTTC. This sequence encodes CASSSLAGFQEQFF. The V call is TRBV19, the J call TRBJ2-1; the match to TRBD2 covers 9 bases. From germline, CDR1 is LNHDA and CDR2 SQIVND (reference sequence). Trimming removed 4 bases from V and 10 bases from J; junction bases left unmatched: 8. This CDR3 contains 14 residues.

Comment on this clone: Other DNA sequences in this sample translate to the same CDR3. The chain links TRBV6-5 to TRBJ1-1, with D unclear. Germline assignment: CDR1 MNHEY and CDR2 SVGAGI. CDR3 size: 12 residues. Trimming removed 2 bases from V and 4 bases from J, with 5 bases in between. CDR3 region: CASSYGGTEAFF. CDR3 bases: TGTGCCAGCAGTTACGGAGGCACTGAAGCTTTCTTT.

The chain couples TRBV6-5 to TRBJ2-1; 8 nucleotides align to TRBD2. Germline lookup yields CDR1 MNHEY and CDR2 SVGAGI. V lost 6 bases, J lost 9 bases, and 7 bases stayed unmatched. This CDR3 has 13 amino acids. Here the CDR3 DNA reads TGTGCCAGCAGGAATAGCGGGATTGGTGAGCAGTTCTTC. This sequence encodes CASRNSGIGEQFF.

This clone was observed a single time. One end of the junction is discordant with germline, which a read error may explain. The V and J genes are TRBV7-3 and TRBJ2-1; tentative D call: TRBD2 (7 bases). Germline CDR1 reads SGHTA; CDR2 reads FQGTGA. The CDR3 length is 18 residues. CDR3 nucleotides: TGCGCCAGCAGCTTACCGGGGGGCGGGACTTGGAGATACAATGAGCAGTTCTTC. The encoded protein is CASSLPGGGTWRYNEQFF. Together with reference TRBV7-3 and TRBJ2-1, the CDR3 gives the full variable domain: GAGVSQTPSNKVTEKGKYVELRCDPISGHTALYWYRQSLGQGPEFLIYFQGTGAADDSGLPNDRFFAVRPEGSVSTLKIQRTERGDSAVYLCASSLPGGGTWRYNEQFFGPGTRLTVL.

This sequence joins TRBV11-2 and TRBJ2-7; D perhaps matches TRBD2 (6 bases). The CDR3 is 18 residues long. Germline CDR1 and CDR2: SGHAT and FQNNGV. Deletions cut 0 bases from V and 5 bases from J, with 23 bases between. The CDR3 protein is CASSLDPIPGLSGDEQYF. DNA of the CDR3: TGTGCCAGCAGCTTAGATCCCATCCCCGGACTATCCGGGGACGAGCAGTACTTC.

The chain combines TRBV2 with TRBJ2-7; TRBD2 matches 13 bases. This CDR3 contains 17 residues. V gave up 4 bases and J gave up 0 bases; unmatched junction bases: 6. Germline V gene lookup returns CDR1 SNHLY and CDR2 FYNNEI. CDR3 amino acids: CASSGRTSGGFSYEQYF. The CDR3, as DNA: TGTGCCAGCAGTGGGCGGACTAGCGGGGGATTCTCCTACGAGCAGTACTTC.

This clone was seen more than once but under ten times. This rearrangement joins TRBV7-6 to TRBJ2-3, with TRBD1 as a possible D gene (8 bases). The CDR3 covers 17 residues. Trimming took off 1 base at V and 1 base at J, with 15 bases between the two ends. Germline CDR1 is SGHVS and CDR2 is FNYEAQ. The CDR3 DNA sequence: TGTGCCAGCAGCTTAGACCCGGGGGGACAGGGCACAGATACGCAGTATTTT. This translates into CASSLDPGGQGTDTQYF.

The chain links TRBV19 to TRBJ1-6; D is perhaps TRBD1 (6 bases). The germline V gene has CDR1 LNHDA and CDR2 SQIVND (reference sequence). The V end lost 0 bases, the J end lost 9 bases, and 9 bases lay between the germline ends. The CDR3 extends over 14 amino acids. The CDR3 loop reads CASSIDGGLSPLHF. DNA for the CDR3: TGTGCCAGTAGTATAGATGGGGGCCTTTCACCCCTCCACTTT.

The chain links TRBV25-1 to TRBJ2-2; D possibly corresponds to TRBD2 (6 bases). Germline lookup yields CDR1 MGHDK and CDR2 SYGVNS. V was shortened by 3 bases and J by 6 bases, with 14 bases between the two germline ends. The CDR3 has 15 residues. The CDR3 protein is CASSEPGLRAGELFF. In DNA, the CDR3 is TGTGCCAGCAGTGAGCCGGGACTGCGGGCCGGGGAGCTGTTTTTT.

The CDR3 loop is CASSLRGSQPQHF. The CDR3 DNA is TGTGCCAGCAGTTTACGAGGGAGTCAGCCCCAGCATTTT. The chain recombines TRBV27 with TRBJ1-5; D is undetermined. The CDR3 loop spans 13 amino acids. The germline V and J ends were trimmed by 2 bases and 6 bases, with 8 bases remaining between them. CDR1 and CDR2 from the germline V gene are MNHEY and SMNVEV (reference sequence).